The 19 T cell receptor beta chains below all came from one sample that was sequenced in a study of cytomegalovirus exposure and HLA in healthy donors. Vbeta (60) and Jbeta (13) primers were used in the PCR. Assay: immunoSEQ multiplex PCR; the TCRdb copy retains only in-frame clones and omits some. The sample shows 150,000 to 250,000 clones, approximately 85% of them seen only once. The sequenced sample consisted of PBMCs. The receptors originated from a woman between 50 and 59 years old in good health and CMV-seronegative.

This sequence joins TRBV19 and TRBJ1-2, with a weak D call TRBD1 (6 bases). Per germline, CDR1 LNHDA and CDR2 SQIVND (reference sequence). V was pared by 3 bases and J by 5 bases, with 19 bases between. This CDR3 region has 16 residues. CDR3 nucleotides: TGTGCCAGTAGTATCCTACAGGGCCCGAGGAGTTATGGCTACACCTTC. The encoded protein is CASSILQGPRSYGYTF.

The chain links TRBV5-1 to TRBJ2-7; 7 bases match TRBD2. J gave up 4 bases and V 0 bases, and 4 bases lay outside the gene matches. The CDR3 is 14 residues long. The germline gives CDR1 SGHRS, CDR2 YFSETQ. DNA of the CDR3: TGCGCCAGCAGCTTGGGCGGGAGTGGTTACGAGCAGTACTTC. It codes for CASSLGGSGYEQYF.

V is TRBV7-9 and J is TRBJ1-1; possibly TRBD1 for D (6 bases). Trimming shortened V by 5 bases and J by 4 bases, and 14 bases separated the two germline ends. The germline V gene has CDR1 SEHNR and CDR2 FQNEAQ (reference sequence). This CDR3 has 14 residues. CDR3 sequence (DNA): TGTGCCAGCAGCCTCCAGGACAGCCGCACTGAAGCTTTCTTT. Its protein product is CASSLQDSRTEAFF.

The chain recombines TRBV30 with TRBJ2-4; tentative D call: TRBD1 (5 bases). This CDR3 comprises 14 residues. Looked up from germline, CDR1 is GTSNPN and CDR2 is SVGIG (reference sequence). Trimming shortened V by 0 bases and J by 6 bases, and 12 bases separated the two germline ends. Here the CDR3 DNA reads TGTGCCTGGAGTGTTCAGGGTAGGATAAACATTCAGTACTTC. Amino acid sequence: CAWSVQGRINIQYF. The full variable domain, rest sourced from reference TRBV30 and TRBJ2-4, is SQTIHQWPATLVQPVGSPLSLECTVEGTSNPNLYWYRQAAGRGLQLLFYSVGIGQISSEVPQNLSASRPQDRQFILSSKKLLLSDSGFYLCAWSVQGRINIQYFGAGTRLSVL.

This clone was observed a single time. J is TRBJ2-7 and V is TRBV7-2; D unclear. Between the trimmed V and J ends, which lost 4 bases and 3 bases, there was a span of 10 bases. In germline, CDR1 is SGHTA, CDR2 FQGNSA. The CDR3 runs 13 residues. The CDR3 DNA follows: TGTGCCAGCAGCTATACAGACGGCTACGAGCAGTACTTC. It yields the protein CASSYTDGYEQYF.

The V gene is TRBV19, the J gene TRBJ2-3; 7 bases are shared with TRBD2. Germline V gives CDR1 LNHDA, CDR2 SQIVND (reference sequence). V trimming: 9 bases; J trimming: 2 bases; junction bases outside the gene matches: 5. The CDR3 covers 13 residues. The CDR3 coding sequence is TGTGCCAGCCGGGACTATACCACAGATACGCAGTATTTT. Amino acid sequence: CASRDYTTDTQYF.

V and J are TRBV28 and TRBJ2-1; TRBD2 matches at 10 bases. Trimming took 7 bases from V and 5 from J; bases not matched to a gene: 8. Germline CDR1 is MDHEN and CDR2 is SYDVKM. The CDR3 contains 15 residues. The CDR3 sequence is CASTRLAGFHNEQFF. DNA for the CDR3: TGTGCCAGCACCCGACTAGCGGGCTTCCACAATGAGCAGTTCTTC.

This chain links TRBV28 with TRBJ2-1; 15 bases are a match to TRBD2. CDR3 length: 16 amino acids. V lost 7 bases, J lost 9 bases, and 10 bases stayed unmatched. The V gene's germline CDR1 is MDHEN and CDR2 SYDVKM. In nucleotides, the CDR3 is TGTGCCAGCATCCGGCCCGGGACTAGCGGGAGGCGTGAGCAGTTCTTC. Translating gives CASIRPGTSGRREQFF.

The gene calls are TRBV7-3 and TRBJ1-1, with D maybe TRBD1 (5 bases). Germline loops: CDR1 SGHTA, CDR2 FQGTGA. This CDR3 has 15 amino acids. Trimming cost V 4 bases and J 2 bases, with 14 bases left between them. CDR3 nucleotides: TGTGCCAGCAGCTCCCAAGGAGGGGTCAACACTGAAGCTTTCTTT. Translating it yields CASSSQGGVNTEAFF.

The chain carries TRBV7-2 and TRBJ2-7, with a possible D match to TRBD1 (8 bases). Germline-derived CDR1 and CDR2 are SGHTA and FQGNSA. Trimming removed 8 bases from V and 4 bases from J, with 18 bases in between. This CDR3 is built from 14 residues. CDR3 nucleotides: TGTGCCAGCGGACAGGGTCGGCGGGGGTACGAGCAGTACTTC. It codes for CASGQGRRGYEQYF.

V is TRBV28 and J is TRBJ1-5, with D tentatively TRBD1 (5 bases). This CDR3 has 13 residues. Per germline, CDR1 MDHEN and CDR2 SYDVKM. V lost 2 bases and J lost 7, with 9 bases in between. CDR3 in amino acids: CASSLGGKQPQHF. DNA of the CDR3: TGTGCCAGCAGTTTAGGGGGGAAACAGCCCCAGCATTTT.

CDR3 bases: TGCGCCAGCAGCTCTCAGACAGGGAGGATTCAAGAGACCCAGTACTTC. Translated: CASSSQTGRIQETQYF. J is TRBJ2-5 and V is TRBV5-1, with D maybe TRBD1 (7 bases). The germline V and J ends were trimmed by 3 bases and 2 bases, with 17 bases remaining between them. CDR3 size: 16 residues. The V gene's germline CDR1 is SGHRS and CDR2 YFSETQ.

V is TRBV6-1 and J is TRBJ1-3; unclear D gene. Germline CDR1 MNHNS, CDR2 SASEGT. V was cut by 0 bases and J by 0 bases, with 12 bases left in between. This CDR3 comprises 17 residues. The CDR3 reads CASSEALWRHSGNTIYF. The CDR3 DNA follows: TGTGCCAGCAGTGAAGCGCTATGGAGGCACTCTGGAAACACCATATATTTT.

The V and J genes are TRBV2 and TRBJ1-4; D not certain. Germline V lookup: CDR1 SNHLY, CDR2 FYNNEI. The CDR3 is 13 residues long. Trimming left V 3 bases short and J 8 bases short, with 10 bases between. The CDR3 DNA reads as TGTGCCAGCAGTGAGGGAGAGGGCGAAAAACTGTTTTTT. It codes for CASSEGEGEKLFF. The whole variable domain, filled in from reference TRBV2 and TRBJ1-4, reads EPEVTQTPSHQVTQMGQEVILRCVPISNHLYFYWYRQILGQKVEFLVSFYNNEISEKSEIFDDQFSVERPDGSNFTLKIRSTKLEDSAMYFCASSEGEGEKLFFGSGTQLSVL.

The chain has TRBV14 and TRBJ2-6; 7 bases agree with TRBD1. The trim removed 0 bases at V and 0 bases at J, leaving 14 bases unmatched. The CDR3 length is 21 residues. Germline lookup yields CDR1 SGHDN and CDR2 FVKESK. The CDR3 nucleotides read TGTGCCAGCAGCCAAGATTGGATACAGGGGCGCTCCATCTCTGGGGCCAACGTCCTGACTTTC. Translated: CASSQDWIQGRSISGANVLTF.

This chain connects TRBV18 to TRBJ1-5; D is uncertain. Per germline, CDR1 KGHSH and CDR2 LQKENI. Trimming took 3 bases from V and 2 from J, leaving 14 bases between them. CDR3 size: 16 residues. The CDR3 DNA sequence: TGTGCCAGCTCACCTCCAGAATTTCGGGGCAATCAGCCCCAGCATTTT. Translation gives CASSPPEFRGNQPQHF. Full variable domain (missing parts from reference TRBV18 and TRBJ1-5): NAGVMQNPRHLVRRRGQEARLRCSPMKGHSHVYWYRQLPEEGLKFMVYLQKENIIDESGMPKERFSAEFPKEGPSILRIQQVVRGDSAAYFCASSPPEFRGNQPQHFGDGTRLSIL.

The gene calls are TRBV6-1 and TRBJ2-6; D may be TRBD1 (5 bases). The ends were cut back, 11 bases at V and 1 base at J, with 12 bases in the middle. CDR3 length: 14 amino acids. Per germline, CDR1 MNHNS and CDR2 SASEGT. CDR3 bases: TGTGCCGGCCCCAGGGATTCTGGGGCCAACGTCCTGACTTTC. Translation gives CAGPRDSGANVLTF.

V and J are TRBV4-1 and TRBJ2-3, with 15 bases identical to TRBD2. The CDR3 is 18 residues long. J lost 8 bases, V lost 4 bases, and 13 bases had no gene match. Germline loops: CDR1 MGHRA, CDR2 YSYEKL. Written as DNA, the CDR3 is TGCGCCAGCAGCCCTGAAGGACTAGCGGGGGGGTCGTTAGGTACGCAGTATTTT. As protein: CASSPEGLAGGSLGTQYF.

The chain couples TRBV19 to TRBJ2-2, with 10 bases matching TRBD1. Germline-derived CDR1 and CDR2 are LNHDA and SQIVND (reference sequence). CDR3 length: 14 residues. V shed 9 bases, J shed 5 bases, and the junction held 6 bases outside the gene matches. CDR3 loop: CASRDRGKTGELFF. CDR3 DNA: TGTGCCAGCCGGGACAGGGGAAAGACCGGGGAGCTGTTTTTT.